This T cell receptor (beta chain) was recovered during a study of blood T cell repertoires in COVID-19 (dated by TCRdb to the early 2020s). About the full investigation: Samples from collaborators originated in the United States, Italy and Spain and spanned both the acute and convalescent phases of COVID-19. The prospective study material was composed of cDNA or gDNA derived from T cells, B-cell-depleted T cells, or PBMCs. Deeply sampled blood TCRbeta repertoires from subjects exposed to, actively infected with, or recovered from COVID-19 were included in the dataset. The repertoires were made available in a free public database intended to serve as a resource for research on the immune response to SARS-CoV-2. The samples were drawn from the first 160 participants of the ongoing ImmuneRACE study and from more than 1,000 subjects provided by 6 global collaborators. A de-identified subject ID, COVID-19 status, age in years and sex were almost always included in the sample metadata. HLA class I and class II types, where available, came from metadata supplied by the sample provider rather than from assay-based typing.

The paper as a whole reports these results and caveats: The amount of clinical and demographic metadata varied by source and participant and was provided uncurated.

Regarding this clone: There is no known antigen for this receptor. Per-nucleotide qualities are absent, and no much larger clonotype sits a single base away.

The immunoSEQ Assay, a bias-controlled multiplex PCR, was used to amplify TCRbeta CDR3 regions from genomic DNA. The authors' pipeline ran thus. The number of nucleated cells in each sample was estimated by amplification of reference gene primers within the assay. To quantify the absolute abundance of each unique TCRbeta CDR3 rearrangement, sequence reads were collapsed and filtered. For each sample, productive Simpson clonality was calculated by taking the square root of Simpson's diversity index across productive rearrangements. Drawn from immuneACCESS, this table holds only the in-frame rearrangements with V and J called that TCRdb kept. Clones are partly lost; checked studies trace under half to an unresolved V gene and leave the rest unexplained. V, J and clone size were drawn from that table, and D and trimming were deduced from the DNA. This sample is represented by fewer than 300,000 clones; 70% to 90% of them were singletons. 0.9% to 1% of the sample is in the top ten clones.

Samples from volunteer blood donors who had recovered from COVID-19 were contributed by a second Seattle source. Whole blood was collected in K2EDTA tubes by collaborating institutions according to the institutions' own protocols. Collaborator samples were shipped for TCRbeta analysis as frozen whole blood, isolated PBMCs, or DNA extracted from either sample type. From its cysteine to its phenylalanine, the CDR3 spans 18 amino acids. CDR3 DNA only is kept here, 54 bases in frame from base 1. CDR1 and CDR2, per the germline V gene, are MGHRA and YSYEKL. Here V drops 0 bases and J drops 0 bases, and the junction holds 10 bases not matched to any gene.

The rearrangement combines TRBV4-1 with TRBJ1-2, and 7 junctional nucleotides match TRBD1. Source material: peripheral blood. This receptor was obtained from a woman aged 40-49 years who had recovered from COVID-19. The sequenced DNA is TGCGCCAGCAGCCAAGATCTTACGGACAGGCCCTCTAACTATGGCTACACCTTC. The translation is CASSQDLTDRPSNYGYTF.